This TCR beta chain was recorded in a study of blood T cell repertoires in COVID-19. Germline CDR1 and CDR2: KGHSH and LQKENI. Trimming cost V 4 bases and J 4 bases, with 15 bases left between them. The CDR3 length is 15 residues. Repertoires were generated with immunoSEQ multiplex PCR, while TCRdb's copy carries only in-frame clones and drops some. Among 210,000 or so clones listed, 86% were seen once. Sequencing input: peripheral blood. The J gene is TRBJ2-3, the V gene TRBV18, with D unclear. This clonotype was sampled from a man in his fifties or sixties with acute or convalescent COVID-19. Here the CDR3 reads CASSLAVGMSDTQYF. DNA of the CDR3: TGTGCCAGCTCACTAGCAGTCGGCATGTCAGATACGCAGTATTTT.